Listed here are 8 T cell receptor beta chains from one sample, sequenced in a study of blood T cell repertoires in COVID-19. TCRdb keeps only in-frame clones here, not all; method: immunoSEQ multiplex PCR. The sample comprises about 220,000 clones, 86% of which are singletons, and about 3% rests with the top ten. The sample comprised peripheral blood. The receptors were sampled from a woman aged 25 to 39 who had recovered from COVID-19.

The J gene is TRBJ2-2, the V gene TRBV2, with 7 bases aligning to TRBD2. The CDR3 runs 16 residues. Trimming removed 3 bases from V and 8 bases from J; junction bases left unmatched: 12. The germline V gene has CDR1 SNHLY and CDR2 FYNNEI. CDR3 sequence reads: CASSDRGLEFTGELFF. The DNA of the CDR3 is TGTGCCAGCAGTGATAGAGGACTAGAGTTCACGGGGGAGCTGTTTTTT.

The chain couples TRBV18 to TRBJ2-7; 7 bases are shared with TRBD1. From germline, CDR1 is KGHSH and CDR2 LQKENI. This CDR3 has 15 residues. V dropped 3 bases and J dropped 7; count of bases not matched to a gene: 12. CDR3 residues: CASSPNPGQAGEQYF. The CDR3 DNA follows: TGTGCCAGCTCACCCAACCCCGGACAGGCTGGGGAGCAGTACTTC.

The chain recombines TRBV3-1 (or the pseudogene TRBV3-2) with TRBJ1-2, with a weak D call TRBD1 (5 bases). V gave up 0 bases and J gave up 4 bases, with 9 bases separating them. This CDR3 comprises 14 residues. Germline values: CDR1 LGHDT, CDR2 YNNKEL (reference sequence). The CDR3 nucleotides read TGTGCCAGCAGCCAAGAGGGCACAGGCTATGGCTACACCTTC. Translated, it gives CASSQEGTGYGYTF.

The chain is built from TRBV19 and TRBJ1-2, with D uncertain. V was trimmed by 2 bases and J by 1 base, leaving 5 bases between them. Looked up from germline, CDR1 is LNHDA and CDR2 is SQIVND (reference sequence). There are 13 residues in the CDR3. The chain's CDR3 is CASSIHINYGYTF. The CDR3 bases are TGTGCCAGTAGTATACACATTAACTATGGCTACACCTTC.

The rearrangement joins TRBV30 to TRBJ1-2; possibly TRBD1 for D (5 bases). This CDR3 is built from 12 residues. V lost 3 bases and J 3 bases, leaving 8 bases between the germline ends. Germline loops: CDR1 GTSNPN, CDR2 SVGIG (reference sequence). The CDR3 nucleotides are TGTGCCTGGAGCGGGGGGGACTATGGCTACACCTTC. Its protein is CAWSGGDYGYTF.

This clone has a handful of counts. The chain joins TRBV4-2 to TRBJ1-1; D may be TRBD1 (6 bases). The CDR3 is 17 amino acids. In germline, CDR1 is LGHNA, CDR2 YNFKEQ. Deletions cut 3 bases from V and 0 bases from J, with 17 bases between. The DNA of the CDR3 is TGTGCCAGCAGCCACGCCCTGGGGGAGGGGGTGAACACTGAAGCTTTCTTT. Translating it yields CASSHALGEGVNTEAFF.

This clone was observed a few times. V and J are TRBV10-2 and TRBJ2-7; no reliable D call. The CDR3 runs 17 residues. V gave up 1 base and J gave up 1 base, with 17 bases separating them. Germline assignment: CDR1 WSHSY and CDR2 SAAADI. CDR3 protein: CASSEFPMTPKSYEQYF. The CDR3 region has the DNA TGCGCCAGCAGTGAGTTCCCCATGACTCCAAAGTCCTACGAGCAGTACTTC.

The chain joins TRBV2 to TRBJ1-2; 7 bases agree with TRBD1. The J segment lost 4 bases and the V segment lost 3 bases, leaving 5 bases of the junction unmatched. CDR3 length: 14 amino acids. Germline CDR1 is SNHLY and CDR2 is FYNNEI. This chain's CDR3 is CASSDRQGGYGYTF. The CDR3 nucleotides read TGTGCCAGCAGTGATAGGCAGGGGGGCTATGGCTACACCTTC.